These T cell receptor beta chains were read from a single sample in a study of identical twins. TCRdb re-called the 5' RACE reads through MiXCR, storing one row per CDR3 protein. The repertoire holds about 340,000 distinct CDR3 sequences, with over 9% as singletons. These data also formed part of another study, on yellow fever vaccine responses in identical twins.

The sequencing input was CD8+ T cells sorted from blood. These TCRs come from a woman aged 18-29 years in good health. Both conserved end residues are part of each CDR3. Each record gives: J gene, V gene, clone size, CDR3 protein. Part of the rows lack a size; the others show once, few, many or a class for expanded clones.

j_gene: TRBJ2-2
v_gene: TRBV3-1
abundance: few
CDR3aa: CASSPDPRELFF

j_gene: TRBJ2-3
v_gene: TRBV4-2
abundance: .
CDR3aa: CASQRGEYGDTQYF

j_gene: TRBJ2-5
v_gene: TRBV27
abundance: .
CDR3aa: CASSRQWWPHPRETQYF

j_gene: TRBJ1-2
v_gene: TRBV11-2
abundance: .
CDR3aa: CASSLGRGNGYTF

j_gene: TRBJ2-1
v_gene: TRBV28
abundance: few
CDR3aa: CASSFSMGQTYNEQFF

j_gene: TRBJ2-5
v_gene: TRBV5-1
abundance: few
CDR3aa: CASSLLPGQGRVGEETQYF

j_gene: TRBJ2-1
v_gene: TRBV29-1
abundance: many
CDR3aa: CSVGQGDYNEQFF

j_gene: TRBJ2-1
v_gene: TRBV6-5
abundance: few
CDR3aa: CASSYLQHHARGPGNEQFF

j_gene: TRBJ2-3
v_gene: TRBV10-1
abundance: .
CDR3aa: CASRPSGAQDTQYF

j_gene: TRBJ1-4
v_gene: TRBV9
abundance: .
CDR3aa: CASSPGVGQGLEKLFF

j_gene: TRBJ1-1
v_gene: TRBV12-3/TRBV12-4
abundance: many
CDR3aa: CASSSGPEAFF

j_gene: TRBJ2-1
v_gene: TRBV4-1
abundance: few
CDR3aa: CASSQEGAGSSYNEQFF

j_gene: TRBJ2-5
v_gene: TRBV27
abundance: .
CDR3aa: CASGIQGARETQYF

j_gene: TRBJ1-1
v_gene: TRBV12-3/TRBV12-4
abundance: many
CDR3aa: CASSLAGVEAFF

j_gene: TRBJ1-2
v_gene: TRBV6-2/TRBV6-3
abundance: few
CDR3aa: CASSQRYGYTF

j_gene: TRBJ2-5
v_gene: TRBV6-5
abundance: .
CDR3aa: CASSYRQGNQETQYF

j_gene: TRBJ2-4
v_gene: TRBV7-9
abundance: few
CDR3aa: CASSSLPGTAYNIQYF

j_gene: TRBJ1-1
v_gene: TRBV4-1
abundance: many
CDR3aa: CASSQDLWALNTEAFF

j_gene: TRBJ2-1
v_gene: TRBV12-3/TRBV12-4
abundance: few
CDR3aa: CASRPLAGVTNEQFF

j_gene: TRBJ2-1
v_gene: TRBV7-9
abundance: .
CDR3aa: CASSFVRDLGDEQFF

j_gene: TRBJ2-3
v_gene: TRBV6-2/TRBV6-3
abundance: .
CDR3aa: CASSQVVGGDTQYF

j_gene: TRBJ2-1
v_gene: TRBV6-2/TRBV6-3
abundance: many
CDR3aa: CASSYTPSGGINEQFF

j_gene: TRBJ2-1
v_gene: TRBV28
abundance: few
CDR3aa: CASSFRGGRAVEQFF

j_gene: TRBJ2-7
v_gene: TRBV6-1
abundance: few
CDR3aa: CASRGQGRLENYEQYF